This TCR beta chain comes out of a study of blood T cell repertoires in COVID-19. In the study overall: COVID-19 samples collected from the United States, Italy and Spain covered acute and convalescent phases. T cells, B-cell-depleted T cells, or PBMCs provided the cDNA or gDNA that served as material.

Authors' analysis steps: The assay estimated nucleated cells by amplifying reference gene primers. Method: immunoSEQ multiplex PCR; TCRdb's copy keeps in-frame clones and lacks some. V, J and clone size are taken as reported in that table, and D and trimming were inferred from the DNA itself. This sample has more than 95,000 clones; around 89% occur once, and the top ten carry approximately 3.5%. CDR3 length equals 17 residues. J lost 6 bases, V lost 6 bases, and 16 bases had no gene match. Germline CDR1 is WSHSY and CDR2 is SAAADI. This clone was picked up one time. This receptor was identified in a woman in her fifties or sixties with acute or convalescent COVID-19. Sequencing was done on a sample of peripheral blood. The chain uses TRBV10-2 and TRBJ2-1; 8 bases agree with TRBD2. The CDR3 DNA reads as TGCGCCAGCAGACCTTCCTTGGGGACTAGTATTGGCAATGAGCAGTTCTTC. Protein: CASRPSLGTSIGNEQFF.